Following are 22 T cell receptor beta chains from one sample sequenced in a study of T cell repertoires in cytomegalovirus infection. TCRdb fed the reads into MiXCR, producing one record per CDR3 protein. The sample has 270,000 or so distinct CDR3 sequences; about 18% are singletons. The specimen sequenced was CD8+ T cells from PBMCs. These receptors came from a human donor in good health (CMV status not recorded). Some clones in this sample may be carry-over from other donors' samples.

This clonotype showed up just a few times. The chain carries TRBV20-1 and TRBJ2-1, with 11 bases aligning to TRBD2. Losses at the gene ends were 0 bases for V and 6 bases for J; bases not matched to a gene: 16. Germline CDR1 reads DFQATT; CDR2 reads SNEGSKA (reference sequence). The CDR3 consists of 19 residues. For the CDR3, the DNA is TGCAGTGCTAGAGATTTAGCGGGGGGGCTCCGTCCCGTCGGCAATGAGCAGTTCTTC. This codes for CSARDLAGGLRPVGNEQFF.

The chain carries TRBV28 and TRBJ1-6; 9 bases agree with TRBD1. CDR1 is MDHEN and CDR2 is SYDVKM in the germline V gene. V shed 3 bases and J 9 bases; nucleotides not matched to a gene: 6. The CDR3 covers 15 residues. The CDR3 nucleotides are TGTGCCAGCAGTTTGTGGACAGGGGACACTTCACCCCTCCACTTT. This codes for CASSLWTGDTSPLHF.

This chain uses TRBV6-4 with TRBJ2-1; weak D call: TRBD1 (6 bases). V was pared by 3 bases and J by 4 bases, with 13 bases between. This CDR3 contains 15 residues. Germline V gene data show CDR1 as MRHNA and CDR2 as SNTAGT. In DNA, the CDR3 is TGTGCCAGCAGTGAAGAGGACAGCGCTTACAATGAGCAGTTCTTC. Residues: CASSEEDSAYNEQFF.

This clonotype occurred a few times. V and J are TRBV7-9 and TRBJ2-1, with 10 bases matching TRBD2. The CDR3 is 14 amino acids. After removal of 8 bases from V and 8 bases from J, the junction contained 9 bases not matched to a gene. Germline V CDR1 and CDR2: SEHNR, FQNEAQ (reference sequence). CDR3 DNA sequence: TGTGCCAGCCGGGCCAGCGGGGGGGCCGATGAGCAGTTCTTC. Its translation is CASRASGGADEQFF.

This clonotype was detected only a few times. The chain employs TRBV15 and TRBJ2-1, with D possibly matching TRBD1 (5 bases). The CDR3 runs 14 residues. V lost 9 bases and J lost 0, with 12 bases in between. CDR1 is LNHNV and CDR2 is YYDKDF in the germline V gene (reference sequence). CDR3 residues: CATAVDSSYNEQFF. CDR3 coding DNA: TGTGCCACTGCGGTAGACAGCTCCTACAATGAGCAGTTCTTC.

The chain couples TRBV29-1 to TRBJ2-7, with 16 bases fitting TRBD2. The V segment lost 0 bases and the J segment 4 bases; nucleotides outside the gene matches: 3. The CDR3 loop spans 16 amino acids. Germline lookup yields CDR1 SQVTM and CDR2 ANQGSEA. This chain's CDR3 is CSVEEGTSGGAYEQYF. The CDR3 DNA reads as TGCAGCGTTGAAGAAGGGACTAGCGGGGGGGCTTACGAGCAGTACTTC.

V gene TRBV2 combines with J gene TRBJ1-6; D remains unclear. The CDR3 has 14 residues. Trimming stripped 3 bases from V and 13 bases from J, with 16 bases between. Germline V gives CDR1 SNHLY, CDR2 FYNNEI. CDR3: CASSDWGSGLPLHF. As DNA, the CDR3 is TGTGCCAGCAGTGATTGGGGATCCGGTTTGCCCCTCCACTTT.

This clonotype was seen repeatedly, ten times or more. The J gene is TRBJ1-1, the V gene TRBV7-9; 7 positions match TRBD1. J lost 1 base, V lost 2 bases, and 13 bases had no gene match. The CDR3 totals 18 residues. CDR1 SEHNR and CDR2 FQNEAQ come from the germline V gene (reference sequence). In DNA, the CDR3 is TGTGCCAGCAGCTTAACCTATAGCCGACAGGGTTGGAACACTGAAGCTTTCTTT. Its protein is CASSLTYSRQGWNTEAFF.

This clonotype was seen more than once but under ten times. V is TRBV6-6 and J is TRBJ2-2; either TRBD1 or TRBD2 may fit D (6 bases each). Looked up from germline, CDR1 is MNHNY and CDR2 is SVGAGI (reference sequence). Trimming left V 7 bases short and J 3 bases short, with 18 bases between. The CDR3 is 16 residues long. Here the CDR3 DNA reads TGTGCCAGCATTGCTACCGGGGGCTTAGACACCGGGGAGCTGTTTTTT. It yields the protein CASIATGGLDTGELFF.

This clonotype has at least ten counts. The chain joins TRBV6-5 to TRBJ1-1, with D uncertain. The length of the CDR3 is 14 residues. V shed 2 bases and J shed 1 base, with 8 bases lying between them. Germline values: CDR1 MNHEY, CDR2 SVGAGI. The CDR3 here is CASSYVSTNTEAFF. CDR3 nucleotides: TGTGCCAGCAGTTACGTCAGTACGAACACTGAAGCTTTCTTT.

This clonotype was seen a few times. The chain recombines TRBV19 with TRBJ2-2; possible D gene TRBD2, 6 bases. V lost 1 base, J lost 6 bases, and 15 bases lay in between. This CDR3 has 16 residues. Germline CDR1 is LNHDA and CDR2 is SQIVND (reference sequence). DNA of the CDR3: TGTGCCAGTAGTATAGTCCCCACTGGAGGGGCCGGGGAGCTGTTTTTT. Protein: CASSIVPTGGAGELFF.

This clonotype occurred a few times. The genes are TRBV6-5 and TRBJ1-1; D is ambiguous. The CDR3 loop spans 14 amino acids. Trimming removed 0 bases at V and 1 base at J, with 6 bases between. Germline V gene lookup returns CDR1 MNHEY and CDR2 SVGAGI. The DNA for the CDR3 is TGTGCCAGCAGTTACTCAGACCAGAACACTGAAGCTTTCTTT. This sequence encodes CASSYSDQNTEAFF.

This clonotype was counted at least ten times. The chain employs TRBV7-8 and TRBJ1-6, with a weak D call TRBD1 (5 bases). Trimming removed 5 bases at V and 9 bases at J, with 20 bases between. CDR1 and CDR2 (germline): SGHVS, FQNEAQ. The CDR3 is 16 amino acids. This CDR3 is CASSPAGGLFSSPLHF. The CDR3 DNA follows: TGTGCCAGCAGCCCTGCGGGGGGTTTGTTTTCTTCACCCCTCCACTTT. Full variable domain (outside the CDR3, taken from reference TRBV7-8 and TRBJ1-6): GAGVSQSPRYKVAKRGQDVALRCDPISGHVSLFWYQQALGQGPEFLTYFQNEAQLDKSGLPSDRFFAERPEGSVSTLKIQRTQQEDSAVYLCASSPAGGLFSSPLHFGNGTRLTVT.

Many counts were recorded for this clonotype. This chain uses TRBV7-8 with TRBJ1-2, with 8 bases matching TRBD1. There are 15 residues in the CDR3. Germline V gene lookup returns CDR1 SGHVS and CDR2 FQNEAQ. V trimming: 6 bases; J trimming: 4 bases; junction bases outside the gene matches: 10. CDR3 DNA sequence: TGTGCCAGCAGACCGGGACAGGAGAACTTCTATGGCTACACCTTC. Translating it yields CASRPGQENFYGYTF.

A few counts support this clonotype. The rearrangement uses TRBV6-5 and TRBJ2-1, with 10 bases aligning to TRBD2. The V gene end was trimmed by 0 bases and the J gene end by 8 bases; junction bases not matched to a gene: 13. The germline V gene encodes CDR1 MNHEY and CDR2 SVGAGI. This CDR3 is built from 18 residues. CDR3 protein: CASSYSASGGQESHEQFF. The CDR3 DNA reads TGTGCCAGCAGTTACTCGGCTAGCGGGGGCCAGGAGTCCCATGAGCAGTTCTTC.

This clonotype was seen many times. CDR3 DNA: TGTGCCAGCAGCTTACAAGCTTCAGATACGCAGTATTTT. Translation gives CASSLQASDTQYF. The V and J genes are TRBV7-6 and TRBJ2-3, with D hard to call. Trimming shortened V by 2 bases and J by 4 bases, and 7 bases separated the two germline ends. The CDR3 consists of 13 residues. Germline assignment: CDR1 SGHVS and CDR2 FNYEAQ.

The chain joins TRBV6-2 or TRBV6-3 to TRBJ2-5; TRBD2 agrees at 8 bases. V shed 3 bases, J shed 0 bases, and the junction held 9 bases outside the gene matches. From germline, CDR1 is MNHEY and CDR2 SVGEGT. The CDR3 consists of 17 residues. The CDR3 is CASSYPYPAGDQETQYF. The CDR3, as DNA: TGTGCCAGCAGTTATCCTTACCCAGCGGGGGACCAAGAGACCCAGTACTTC.

About this clonotype: A much larger clone differs from this one at a single base, so this may be a read error. The chain is built from TRBV7-3 and TRBJ2-7, with D possibly being TRBD2 (5 bases). V shed 5 bases and J shed 5 bases, with 19 bases lying between them. Per the germline V gene, CDR1 is SGHTA and CDR2 is FQGTGA. CDR3 size: 15 residues. CDR3 residues: CASSPPREVVHEQYF. DNA of the CDR3: TGTGCCAGCAGCCCTCCCCGGGAAGTGGTCCACGAGCAGTACTTC.

V usage is TRBV28 and J usage is TRBJ1-1, with D hard to call. The V end was cut by 3 bases, the J end by 1 base, with 18 bases between. This CDR3 region has 17 residues. The germline gives CDR1 MDHEN, CDR2 SYDVKM. The CDR3 sequence: CASSFPGRSLGNTEAFF. CDR3 nucleotide sequence: TGTGCCAGCAGTTTCCCCGGCCGCTCCCTGGGGAACACTGAAGCTTTCTTT. The full variable domain, its missing parts supplied by reference TRBV28 and TRBJ1-1, is DVKVTQSSRYLVKRTGEKVFLECVQDMDHENMFWYRQDPGLGLRLIYFSYDVKMKEKGDIPEGYSVSREKKERFSLILESASTNQTSMYLCASSFPGRSLGNTEAFFGQGTRLTVV.

This clonotype was counted between two and nine times. This rearrangement joins TRBV7-8 to TRBJ2-2; no firm D call. CDR3 size: 15 residues. Trimming shortened V by 5 bases and J by 3 bases, and 13 bases separated the two germline ends. Germline V gene sequence: CDR1 SGHVS, CDR2 FQNEAQ. The CDR3 spells CASSHKNMHTGELFF. The CDR3 DNA follows: TGTGCCAGCAGCCATAAAAACATGCACACCGGGGAGCTGTTTTTT.

V gene TRBV5-6 combines with J gene TRBJ2-5; TRBD2 aligns across 8 bases. Germline V gene lookup returns CDR1 SGHDT and CDR2 YYEEEE. Trimming removed 4 bases from V and 9 bases from J; junction bases left unmatched: 11. The CDR3 is made up of 14 amino acids. CDR3 DNA: TGTGCCAGCAGCGCATCCGGGACTAGAAGGCCCCAGTACTTC. This sequence encodes CASSASGTRRPQYF.

CDR3 nucleotides: TGTGCCAGCAGTTTTATCTCTTTCAATGAGCAGTTCTTC. Protein sequence: CASSFISFNEQFF. V usage is TRBV12-3 or TRBV12-4 and J usage is TRBJ2-1; D remains unclear. The CDR3 is 13 residues long. Trimming took 3 bases from V and 6 from J, leaving 9 bases between them.